Following are 8 T cell receptor beta chains from one sample sequenced in a study of regulatory T cells in long-lasting Graves disease. Stated time point: persistent/refractory GD, antithyroid drugs over 5 years with positive TRAb. Preparation of the TCR library used RNA extracted from PBMCs. The TCR beta library used iRepertoire HTBI primers with Arm-PCR amplification of CDR3. TCRdb re-called the multiplex PCR reads with MiXCR, one entry per CDR3 protein. The sample consists of roughly 470,000 distinct CDR3 sequences, 20% of them appearing once. The sequences come from peripheral blood mononuclear cells (PBMCs), collected when the disease was refractory, from a patient treated with antithyroid drugs. These receptors were collected from a female donor with Graves disease.

Many counts were recorded for this clonotype. The chain links TRBV12-3 or TRBV12-4 to TRBJ1-1; D is uncertain. The CDR3 spans 17 residues. The ends were cut back, 6 bases at V and 3 bases at J, with 23 bases in the middle. The CDR3 reads CASSRPLFLGGDTEAFF. In DNA, the CDR3 is TGTGCCAGCAGCCGCCCCCTGTTTCTGGGAGGCGACACTGAAGCTTTCTTT.

On this clonotype: Possible read error: a much larger clone is one base away. The rearrangement uses TRBV12-3 or TRBV12-4 and TRBJ1-5; D is unclear. V lost 3 bases and J 0 bases, leaving 15 bases between the germline ends. The CDR3 has 17 amino acids. This CDR3 reads CASSFDLGLYSNQPQHF. CDR3 bases: TGTGCCAGCAGTTTTGACCTAGGGTTGTATAGCAATCAGCCCCAGCATTTT.

There are many counts of this clonotype. The V gene is TRBV28, the J gene TRBJ1-1; D is uncertain. CDR3 size: 14 residues. V lost 6 bases to trimming and J lost 1 base, with 12 bases between them. Germline V CDR1 and CDR2: MDHEN, SYDVKM. CDR3 sequence reads: CASSRELGNTEAFF. The CDR3 region has the DNA TGTGCCAGCAGCCGTGAACTGGGGAACACTGAAGCTTTCTTT.

A word on this clonotype: A read error may account for a junction end that differs from germline. The chain combines TRBV24-1 with TRBJ2-2; 7 nucleotides match TRBD1. The CDR3 is 16 residues long. Germline V lookup: CDR1 KGHDR, CDR2 SFDVKD. The CDR3 loop reads CATSDLETGITGEPFF. The CDR3 bases are TGTGCCACCAGTGATTTGGAGACAGGGATCACCGGGGAGCCGTTTTTT.

This clonotype appeared many times. The V and J genes are TRBV12-3 or TRBV12-4 and TRBJ2-2, with TRBD1 identical over 9 bases. CDR3 length: 14 residues. V lost 7 bases and J lost 6; bases outside the gene matches: 6. The CDR3 nucleotides are TGTGCCAGCACCGGACAGGGGTGGGCCGGGGAGCTGTTTTTT. Translating it yields CASTGQGWAGELFF.

This clonotype was observed at least ten times. The rearrangement joins TRBV28 to TRBJ2-1; D assignment may be TRBD1 or TRBD2 (6 bases each). CDR1 is MDHEN, CDR2 SYDVKM, per germline. The CDR3 consists of 16 residues. Trimming stripped 5 bases from V and 4 bases from J, with 18 bases between. CDR3 protein: CASSPLVGGGYNEQFF. The CDR3 nucleotides are TGTGCCAGCAGTCCCTTAGTCGGGGGCGGGTACAATGAGCAGTTCTTC.

This clonotype was found many times. The chain recombines TRBV12-3 or TRBV12-4 with TRBJ2-7; possible D gene TRBD2, 6 bases. Trimming took off 1 base at V and 3 bases at J, with 13 bases between the two ends. The CDR3 is 15 amino acids. Written as DNA, the CDR3 is TGTGCCAGCAGTTTAGGCCCCGGGGGAGTCTACGAGCAGTACTTC. As protein: CASSLGPGGVYEQYF.

In this sample, this clonotype turned up a few times. J is TRBJ2-4 and V is TRBV11-2, with D uncertain. Germline CDR1 is SGHAT and CDR2 is FQNNGV. V lost 0 bases to trimming and J lost 8 bases, with 11 bases between them. The CDR3 runs to 14 residues. This CDR3 is CASSLDADGDIQYF. The CDR3 nucleotides are TGTGCCAGCAGCTTAGATGCGGACGGAGACATTCAGTACTTC.